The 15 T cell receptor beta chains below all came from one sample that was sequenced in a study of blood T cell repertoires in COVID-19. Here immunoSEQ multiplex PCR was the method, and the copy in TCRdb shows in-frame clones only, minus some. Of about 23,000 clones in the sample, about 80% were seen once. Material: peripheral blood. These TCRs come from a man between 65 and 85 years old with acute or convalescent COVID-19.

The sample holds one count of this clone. CDR3 sequence reads: CARAAEGAATHSPLHF. CDR3 coding DNA: TGTGCCAGGGCTGCGGAAGGAGCGGCTACCCATTCACCCCTCCACTTT. V gene TRBV21-1 combines with J gene TRBJ1-6. TRBV21-1 is a recognized pseudogene. The CDR3 has 16 amino acids.

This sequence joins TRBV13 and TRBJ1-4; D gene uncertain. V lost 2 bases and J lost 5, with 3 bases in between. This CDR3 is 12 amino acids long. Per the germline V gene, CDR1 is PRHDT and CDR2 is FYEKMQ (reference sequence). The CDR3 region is CASSLPNEKLFF. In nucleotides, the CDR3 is TGTGCCAGCAGCTTACCGAATGAAAAACTGTTTTTT.

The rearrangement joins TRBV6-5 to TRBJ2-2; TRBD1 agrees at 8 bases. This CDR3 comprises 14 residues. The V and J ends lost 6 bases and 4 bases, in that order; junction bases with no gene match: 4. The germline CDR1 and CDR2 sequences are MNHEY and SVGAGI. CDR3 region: CASRPTGGTGELFF. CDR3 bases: TGTGCCAGCAGACCAACAGGGGGCACCGGGGAGCTGTTTTTT.

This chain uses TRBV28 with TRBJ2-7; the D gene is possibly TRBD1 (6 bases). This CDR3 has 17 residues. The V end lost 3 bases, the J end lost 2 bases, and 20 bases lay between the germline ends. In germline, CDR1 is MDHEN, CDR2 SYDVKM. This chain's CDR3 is CASSLWGPLLPTYEQYF. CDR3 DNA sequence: TGTGCCAGCAGTTTGTGGGGGCCCCTATTACCCACCTACGAGCAGTACTTC.

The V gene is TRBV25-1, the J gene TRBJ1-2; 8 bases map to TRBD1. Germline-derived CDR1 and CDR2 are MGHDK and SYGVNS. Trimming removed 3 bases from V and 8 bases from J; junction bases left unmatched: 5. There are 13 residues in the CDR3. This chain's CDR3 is CASSEGQARGYTF. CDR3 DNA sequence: TGTGCCAGCAGTGAGGGACAGGCTCGCGGCTACACCTTC.

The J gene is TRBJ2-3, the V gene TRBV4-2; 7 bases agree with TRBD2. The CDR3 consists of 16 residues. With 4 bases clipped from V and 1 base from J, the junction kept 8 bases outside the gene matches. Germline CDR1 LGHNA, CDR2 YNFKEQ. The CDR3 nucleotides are TGTGCCAGCAGCCCAGGGACTATGGGTGGCACAGATACGCAGTATTTT. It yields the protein CASSPGTMGGTDTQYF.

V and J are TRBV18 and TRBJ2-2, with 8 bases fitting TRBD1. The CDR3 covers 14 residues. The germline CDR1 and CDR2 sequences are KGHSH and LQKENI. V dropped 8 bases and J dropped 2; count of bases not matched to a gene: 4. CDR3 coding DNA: TGTGCCAGCGAGACAGGGGACAACACCGGGGAGCTGTTTTTT. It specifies CASETGDNTGELFF.

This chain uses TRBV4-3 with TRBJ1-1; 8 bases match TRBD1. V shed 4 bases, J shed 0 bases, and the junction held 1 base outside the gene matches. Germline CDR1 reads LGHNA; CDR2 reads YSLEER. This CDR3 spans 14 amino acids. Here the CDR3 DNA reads TGCGCCAGCAGCCGGACAGGGATGAACACTGAAGCTTTCTTT. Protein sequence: CASSRTGMNTEAFF.

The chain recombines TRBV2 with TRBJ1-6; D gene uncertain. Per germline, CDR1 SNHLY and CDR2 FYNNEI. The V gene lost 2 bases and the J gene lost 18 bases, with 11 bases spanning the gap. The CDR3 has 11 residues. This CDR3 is CASSELRPTHF. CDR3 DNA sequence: TGTGCCAGCAGTGAATTACGCCCTACCCACTTT.

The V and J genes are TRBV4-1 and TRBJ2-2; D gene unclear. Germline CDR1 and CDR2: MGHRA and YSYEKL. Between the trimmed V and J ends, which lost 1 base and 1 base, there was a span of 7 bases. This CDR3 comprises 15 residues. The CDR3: CASSQVLLNTGELFF. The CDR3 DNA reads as TGCGCCAGCAGCCAAGTCCTCCTGAACACCGGGGAGCTGTTTTTT.

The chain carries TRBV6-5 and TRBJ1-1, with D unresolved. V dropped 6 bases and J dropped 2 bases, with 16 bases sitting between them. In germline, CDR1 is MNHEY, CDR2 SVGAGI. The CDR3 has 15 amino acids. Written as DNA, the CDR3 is TGTGCCAGCAGCAAAGGTGGGAGTCCAAACACTGAAGCTTTCTTT. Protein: CASSKGGSPNTEAFF.

CDR3 in DNA: TGTGCCAGCAGACCTGGGACAGGGGCCTTCTACGAGCAGTACTTC. Residues: CASRPGTGAFYEQYF. This sequence joins TRBV6-5 and TRBJ2-7; 10 bases map to TRBD1. There are 15 residues in the CDR3. V shed 6 bases and J 3 bases; nucleotides not matched to a gene: 8. Germline V lookup: CDR1 MNHEY, CDR2 SVGAGI.

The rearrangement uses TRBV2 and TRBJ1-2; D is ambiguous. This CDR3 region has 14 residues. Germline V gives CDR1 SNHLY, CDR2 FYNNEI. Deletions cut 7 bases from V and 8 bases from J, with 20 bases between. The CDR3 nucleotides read TGTGCCAGCACCCCGGCGGGCGGCCGCGAGGGCTACACCTTC. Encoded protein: CASTPAGGREGYTF.

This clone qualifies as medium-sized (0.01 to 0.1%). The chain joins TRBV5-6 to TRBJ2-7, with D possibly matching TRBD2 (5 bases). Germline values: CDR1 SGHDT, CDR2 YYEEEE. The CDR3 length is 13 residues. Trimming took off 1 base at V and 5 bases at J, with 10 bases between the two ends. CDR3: CASSLPSGDEQYF. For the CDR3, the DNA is TGTGCCAGCAGCTTGCCCAGCGGCGACGAGCAGTACTTC. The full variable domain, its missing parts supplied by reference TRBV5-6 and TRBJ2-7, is DAGVTQSPTHLIKTRGQQVTLRCSPKSGHDTVSWYQQALGQGPQFIFQYYEEEERQRGNFPDRFSGHQFPNYSSELNVNALLLGDSALYLCASSLPSGDEQYFGPGTRLTVT.

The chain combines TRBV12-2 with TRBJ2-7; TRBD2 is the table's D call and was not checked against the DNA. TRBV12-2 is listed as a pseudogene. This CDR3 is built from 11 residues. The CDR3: CASSSRYEQYF. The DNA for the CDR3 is TGTGCATCCTCGTCGCGGTACGAGCAGTACTTC.